This T cell receptor (beta chain) was found in a study of beta chain features in type 1 diabetes. Study conclusions and caveats: Among patients, naive, central memory and Treg TCRB repertoires appeared more similar than among healthy donors. In patients and controls equally, PCR might favor templates that are shorter. Among all four CD4+ subsets, Type 1 diabetes patients had TCRB CDR3s that were moderately but significantly shorter.

TCRB transcripts that were expressed got sequenced, as all of the isolated RNA had been reverse transcribed. Only in-frame clones appear in the TCRdb table, and some are missing; sequencing was by immunoSEQ multiplex PCR. The table records 160,000 or so clones, roughly 9% of them present only once. The CDR3 length is 15 residues. V lost 1 base and J lost 6; bases outside the gene matches: 5. Germline V gene data show CDR1 as SGHRS and CDR2 as YFSETQ. About this clone: What it binds is unknown.

Staining for CD45RO/CCR7/CD25/CD127/CD95/CD27 allowed sorting of CD4+ naive, central memory, regulatory and stem cell-like memory cells. In all sorted populations, purity surpassed 95%. What was sequenced was central memory CD4+ T cells from blood. This chain connects TRBV5-1 to TRBJ2-3; 10 nucleotides align to TRBD2. The origin of this receptor is a woman between 25 and 40 years old with type 1 diabetes. CDR3 nucleotides: TGCGCCAGCAGCTTGACTAGCGGGATCCCTGATACGCAGTATTTT. Translation gives CASSLTSGIPDTQYF. Looking up the rest from reference TRBV5-1 and TRBJ2-3 gives the full variable domain: KAGVTQTPRYLIKTRGQQVTLSCSPISGHRSVSWYQQTPGQGLQFLFEYFSETQRNKGNFPGRFSGRQFSNSRSEMNVSTLELGDSALYLCASSLTSGIPDTQYFGPGTRLTVL.